The 5 T cell receptor beta chains below were found in one sample sequenced in a study of shared clonotypes between healthy human individuals. Repertoires were generated with immunoSEQ multiplex PCR, while TCRdb's copy carries only in-frame clones and drops some. The sample has 550,000 to 600,000 clones, just over 75% seen once. Sequenced material: PBMCs. All receptors derive from a woman aged 40 to 49 in good health. Some clones in this sample may be carry-over from other donors' samples.

The chain combines TRBV15 with TRBJ2-5; D gene ambiguous. V was clipped by 5 bases and J by 3 bases, with 16 bases between them. CDR1 and CDR2 from the germline V gene are LNHNV and YYDKDF (reference sequence). The CDR3 has 15 residues. The CDR3 loop reads CATSPPGSSEETQYF. For the CDR3, the DNA is TGTGCCACCAGCCCGCCCGGGTCGTCGGAAGAGACCCAGTACTTC.

The J gene is TRBJ2-1, the V gene TRBV11-3; D perhaps matches TRBD1 (5 bases). Trimming cost V 6 bases and J 8 bases, with 11 bases left between them. Per the germline V gene, CDR1 is SGHNT and CDR2 is YENEEA. This CDR3 spans 12 amino acids. CDR3 DNA sequence: TGTGCCAGCAGTGTAACAGGTTATGAGCAGTTCTTC. It specifies CASSVTGYEQFF.

About this clone: It is likely a read error: a sequence one base away is far more abundant. The chain couples TRBV10-1 to TRBJ2-7, with D perhaps TRBD2 (5 bases). CDR1 and CDR2 (germline): WNHNN, SYGVQD (reference sequence). CDR3 size: 13 residues. The V gene lost 6 bases and the J gene lost 2 bases, with 11 bases spanning the gap. The CDR3, as DNA: TGCGCCAGCAGCCCCGGGAAGACCTACGAGCAGTACTTC. Translation: CASSPGKTYEQYF.

J is TRBJ1-4 and V is TRBV6-1; 9 nucleotides agree with TRBD1. Germline V lookup: CDR1 MNHNS, CDR2 SASEGT. This CDR3 has 14 residues. V shed 6 bases, J shed 6 bases, and the junction held 5 bases outside the gene matches. CDR3 amino acids: CASRPGTGYEKLFF. Here the CDR3 DNA reads TGTGCCAGCAGGCCCGGGACAGGGTATGAAAAACTGTTTTTT.

The V call is TRBV6-6, the J call TRBJ1-3, with D possibly called TRBD1 or TRBD2 (5 bases each). The J call is uncertain, as TRBJ2-2 better fits the DNA end. This CDR3 has 14 amino acids. Germline values: CDR1 MNHNY, CDR2 SVGAGI (reference sequence). As DNA, the CDR3 is TGTGCCAGCAGGTCAGGGACGGACACCGGGGAGCTGTTTTTT. Its protein product is CASRSGTDTGELFF.